The clone carrying this TCR beta chain came up many times. These data belong to a study of blood T cell repertoires in COVID-19. The overall study: Specimens from acute and convalescent COVID-19 originated in the United States, Italy and Spain. Sources were T cells, B-cell-depleted T cells, or PBMCs; the material itself was cDNA or gDNA.

In the study's own analysis: Reference gene primers were amplified, and this amplification served to estimate nucleated cell counts. The data were produced by immunoSEQ multiplex PCR, yet TCRdb's version contains in-frame clones alone and is incomplete. Clone size and V and J calls were adopted from that table, with D and trimming inferred from the DNA. The table includes around 150,000 clones, around 90% detected once. The CDR3 runs 16 residues. Germline CDR1 SGHTA, CDR2 FQGNSA. Trimming at V came to 3 bases and at J to 4 bases, leaving 10 bases not matched to a gene. The rearrangement uses TRBV7-2 and TRBJ1-2, with 8 nucleotides matching TRBD1. This TCR came from a woman aged 60-70 years with active or convalescent COVID-19. Sequenced material: peripheral blood. CDR3 sequence reads: CASSFGQGRETYGYTF. The DNA of the CDR3 is TGTGCCAGCAGCTTCGGACAGGGAAGGGAGACCTATGGCTACACCTTC.